This TCR beta chain comes out of a study of cytomegalovirus exposure and HLA in healthy donors. The V and J ends lost 2 bases and 3 bases respectively, with 7 bases between them. This CDR3 region has 13 residues. Germline CDR1 and CDR2: MDHEN and SYDVKM. Study-wide findings and caveats: Most TCR sequences were seen very rarely across donors, but some public TCRs occurred in many. The investigators catalogued 164 TCR beta chains as cytomegalovirus-associated.

Some clones are missing from TCRdb's copy, which holds only in-frame ones; the method was immunoSEQ multiplex PCR. The data contain roughly 100,000 clones, more than 85% of them singletons. This clone was counted once. Its antigen is as yet unknown. The donors formed part of the roughly 120-subject validation cohort, distinct from the roughly 700-subject first cohort. The source is a woman aged 18-29 years in good health and CMV-seropositive. The sample was PBMCs. The chain joins TRBV28 to TRBJ1-2; D may be TRBD1 (5 bases). CDR3 bases: TGTGCCAGCAGTTTAGGAGGGGACTATGGCTACACCTTC. Protein: CASSLGGDYGYTF.